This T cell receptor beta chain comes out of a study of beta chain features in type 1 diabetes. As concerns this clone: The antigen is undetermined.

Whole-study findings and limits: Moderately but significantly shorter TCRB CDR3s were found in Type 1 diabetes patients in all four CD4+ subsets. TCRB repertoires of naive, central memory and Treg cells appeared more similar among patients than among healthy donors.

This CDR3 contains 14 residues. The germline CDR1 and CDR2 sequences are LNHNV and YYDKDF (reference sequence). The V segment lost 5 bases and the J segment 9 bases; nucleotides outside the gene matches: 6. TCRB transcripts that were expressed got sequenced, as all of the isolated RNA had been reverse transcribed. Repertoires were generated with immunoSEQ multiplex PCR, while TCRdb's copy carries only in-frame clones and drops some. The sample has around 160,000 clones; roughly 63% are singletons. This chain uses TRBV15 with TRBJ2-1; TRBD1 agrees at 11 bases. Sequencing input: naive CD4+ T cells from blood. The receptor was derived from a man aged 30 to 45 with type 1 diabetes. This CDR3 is CATSRDRGFSEQFF. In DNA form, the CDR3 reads TGTGCCACCAGCCGGGACAGGGGGTTCTCTGAGCAGTTCTTC.